These T cell receptor beta chains were read from a single sample in a study of T cells in Graves' hyperthyroidism and ophthalmopathy. TCRdb re-called the multiplex PCR reads with MiXCR, one entry per CDR3 protein. The top ten hold about 50% of the sample, which has over 150,000 distinct CDR3 sequences, less than 20% seen once. What was sequenced was blood. Receptors originate from a woman aged 50 to 60 with Graves' hyperthyroidism. CDR3s include the opening cysteine and the closing phenylalanine or tryptophan.

>TRBJ1-5|15|TRBV18
CASSPRKEPYQPQHF
>TRBJ1-3|15|TRBV12-3/TRBV12-4
CASSLLGPRVDTIYF
>TRBJ1-2|15|TRBV9
CASSVDSRVSYGYTF
>TRBJ2-3|15|TRBV27
CASRLPGLGSDTQYF
>TRBJ1-4|12|TRBV27
CASSLDCEKLFF
>TRBJ2-1|16|TRBV10-3
CVISDPTGNTYNEQFF
>TRBJ2-4|14|TRBV6-1
CASSENLAKNIQYF
>TRBJ2-1|16|TRBV7-2
CASSPILGSGKNEQFF
>TRBJ1-2|15|TRBV5-6
CASSSRGTKEYGYTF
>TRBJ2-5|17|TRBV28
CASKVIGTGGLGETQYF
>TRBJ2-2|18|TRBV15
CATSSTGLAGMNTGELFF
>TRBJ2-4|16|TRBV5-1
CASSLDRGTAKNIQYF
>TRBJ2-1|14|TRBV11-2
CASRVQREDNEQFF
>TRBJ2-2|16|TRBV18
CASSPPRQADTGELFF
>TRBJ2-7|16|TRBV6-1
CASSGSTWGSYYEQYF
>TRBJ1-2|15|TRBV12-3/TRBV12-4
CASSLDDRPHYGYTF
>TRBJ2-1|13|TRBV24-1
CATSDGGVNEQFF
>TRBJ1-1|14|TRBV19
CASSRSRLDTEAFF
>TRBJ2-7|14|TRBV9
CASSPFGASYEQYF
>TRBJ2-2|15|TRBV6-1
CASTSLAGASGELFF
>TRBJ2-3|17|TRBV18
CASSSRLAGGRTDTQYF
>TRBJ2-7|16|TRBV27
CASSLSGGSRSYEQYF
>TRBJ2-7|13|TRBV18
CASSPRGFDEQYF
>TRBJ2-1|16|TRBV7-8
CASSLTRASSYNEQFF
>TRBJ2-5|13|TRBV10-3
CAISGLAGEAQYF
>TRBJ2-1|15|TRBV20-1
CSAQYLRDSYNEQFF
>TRBJ1-1|12|TRBV27
CASSETGSEAFF
>TRBJ2-7|15|TRBV5-1
CASSLYRGTAEEQYF
>TRBJ2-2|17|TRBV5-8
CASSLFSTGAHTGELFF
>TRBJ1-6|15|TRBV2
CASTRLASYNSPLHF
>TRBJ2-3|17|TRBV3-1
CASSSSTGTGGLDTQYF
>TRBJ1-2|16|TRBV4-1
CASSQDSATSSYGYTF
>TRBJ2-7|16|TRBV5-8
CASSKGSARSSYEQYF
>TRBJ2-5|14|TRBV5-1
CASSSGQPQETQYF
>TRBJ2-1|16|TRBV7-9
CASSSTSTGLYNEQFF
>TRBJ2-7|14|TRBV7-6
CASSSPTRTHEQYF
>TRBJ2-7|15|TRBV27
CASSLGQGFPYEQYF
>TRBJ2-3|14|TRBV5-1
CASSGGSSADTRYF
>TRBJ2-3|13|TRBV20-1
CSAKGTVLDTQYF
>TRBJ2-1|15|TRBV9
CASSVSGGQYNEQFF
>TRBJ1-1|12|TRBV12-3/TRBV12-4
CASNSQGGEAFF
>TRBJ2-3|17|TRBV11-2
CASSPRTSGRAADTQYF
>TRBJ1-1|15|TRBV5-1
CASSEQGQRNTEAFF
>TRBJ2-5|14|TRBV29-1
CSVELAGKQETQYF
>TRBJ2-3|19|TRBV3-1
CASSQRGSFSGRAADTQYF
>TRBJ1-2|14|TRBV6-1
CASSTDTNGYGYTF
>TRBJ2-7|15|TRBV19
CASRDRTAGEYEQYF
>TRBJ2-7|17|TRBV7-8
CASSLVERRLGFYEQYF
>TRBJ2-1|14|TRBV20-1
CSANRDGRTNEQFF
>TRBJ2-1|15|TRBV5-1
CASSQRTSGHNEQFF
>TRBJ2-5|15|TRBV7-2
CASIGPGEGIETQYF
>TRBJ2-4|15|TRBV4-1
CASSQEGTSGNIQYF
>TRBJ2-7|11|TRBV27
CASRGGYEQYF
>TRBJ2-5|16|TRBV24-1
CATSDFRTGDGETQYF
>TRBJ2-3|17|TRBV2
CASSEGTSGRGTDTQYF
>TRBJ2-3|14|TRBV20-1
CSTLGGVGTDTQYF
>TRBJ2-4|17|TRBV15
CATSRGDMTLAKNIQYF
>TRBJ2-3|16|TRBV24-1
CATSGVSAGRTDTQYF